The present entry profiles one T cell receptor (beta chain) with its context. How the authors handled the data: Reference gene primer amplification gave nucleated cell count estimates. Using immunoSEQ multiplex PCR, the repertoire was profiled, and TCRdb retains in-frame clones only, with some absent. The D gene and trimming were derived from the DNA, and the V and J assignments and clone size from that table. The table lists under 200,000 clones, roughly 89% of them singletons. A COVID-19 case was met by exposed participants within 2 weeks before study entry. This entry is derived from a study of blood T cell repertoires in COVID-19. Looking at the study overall: COVID-19 samples, acute and convalescent, were from the United States, Italy and Spain. PBMCs, B-cell-depleted T cells, or T cells provided the cDNA or gDNA that made up the material.

Trimming at V came to 2 bases and at J to 6 bases, leaving 4 bases not matched to a gene. The CDR3 length is 15 residues. Germline values: CDR1 MGHDK, CDR2 SYGVNS. This clonotype originated in a woman in her 30s who had been exposed to COVID-19. The chain carries TRBV25-1 and TRBJ2-7; TRBD2 matches at 13 bases. Material: PBMCs or T cells enriched from blood (not recorded which). The CDR3 bases are TGTGCCAGCAGTGAAGGGGGACTAGCGGGACCCGAGCAGTACTTC. Translation gives CASSEGGLAGPEQYF.